The T cell receptor beta chain under discussion was sequenced for a study of T cells and Merkel cell carcinoma outcomes. Broader study findings: Repertoire plus T-cell density reportedly predicted Merkel cell carcinoma outcomes.

Clones were read by immunoSEQ multiplex PCR, and TCRdb kept only the in-frame ones, dropping some. The repertoire has some 6,500 clones, about nine tenths of them found once; the top ten carry 2.5% to 3%. As to this clone: Its target is unknown.

There are 13 residues in the CDR3. Germline assignment: CDR1 MDHEN and CDR2 SYDVKM. Trimming took off 5 bases at V and 9 bases at J, with 16 bases between the two ends. Sequencing was done on a sample of tumor tissue from Merkel cell carcinoma. This chain links TRBV28 with TRBJ1-2; possible D gene TRBD1, 6 bases. This receptor was obtained from a human donor with Merkel cell carcinoma. The CDR3 region is CASSLDSPRSYTF. The CDR3 coding sequence is TGTGCCAGCAGTCTGGACAGTCCCCGTAGCTACACCTTC.